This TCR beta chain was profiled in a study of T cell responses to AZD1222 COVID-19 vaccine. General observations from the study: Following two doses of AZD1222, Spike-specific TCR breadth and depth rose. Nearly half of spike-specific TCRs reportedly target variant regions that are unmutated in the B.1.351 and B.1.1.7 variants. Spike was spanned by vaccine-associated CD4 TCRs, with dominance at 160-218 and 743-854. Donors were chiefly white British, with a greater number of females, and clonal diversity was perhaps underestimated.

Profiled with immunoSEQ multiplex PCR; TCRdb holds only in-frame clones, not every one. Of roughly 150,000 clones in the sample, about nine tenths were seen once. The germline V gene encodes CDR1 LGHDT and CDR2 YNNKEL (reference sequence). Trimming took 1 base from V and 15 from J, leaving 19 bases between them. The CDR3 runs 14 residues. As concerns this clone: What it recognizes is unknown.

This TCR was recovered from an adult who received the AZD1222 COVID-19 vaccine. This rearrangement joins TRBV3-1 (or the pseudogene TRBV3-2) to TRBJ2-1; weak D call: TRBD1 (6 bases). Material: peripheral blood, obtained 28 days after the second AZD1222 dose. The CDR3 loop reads CASSQGDIKEVRFF. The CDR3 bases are TGTGCCAGCAGCCAAGGGGACATTAAGGAGGTACGGTTCTTC.